This TCR beta chain is from a study of shared clonotypes between healthy human individuals. Study outcomes and limitations: Few donors limited the genetic and exposure-history diversity represented. With several donors compared, 4.5% to 6.5% of naive CD4 clonotypes were shared.

Healthy and HIV-negative, the adult donors had no recent acute infections or vaccinations. V dropped 1 base and J dropped 4; count of bases not matched to a gene: 8. The CDR3 has 15 amino acids. Looked up from germline, CDR1 is SGHKS and CDR2 is YYEKEE (reference sequence). The assay used deep level. Repertoires were generated with immunoSEQ multiplex PCR, while TCRdb's copy carries only in-frame clones and drops some. The sample has over 1.4 million clones, more than 95% seen once; the top ten hold over 1%. The table lists this clone with a few counts. The antigen is not known. What was sequenced was naive CD4+ T cells sorted from blood. Subset given: CD45RA+ positively selected. The chain carries TRBV5-5 and TRBJ2-7; 7 bases align to TRBD2. The clonotype originates from a man aged 25-45 years in good health. The CDR3 spells CASSLSPSGGYEQYF. Here the CDR3 DNA reads TGTGCCAGCAGCTTGTCCCCTAGCGGAGGTTACGAGCAGTACTTC.